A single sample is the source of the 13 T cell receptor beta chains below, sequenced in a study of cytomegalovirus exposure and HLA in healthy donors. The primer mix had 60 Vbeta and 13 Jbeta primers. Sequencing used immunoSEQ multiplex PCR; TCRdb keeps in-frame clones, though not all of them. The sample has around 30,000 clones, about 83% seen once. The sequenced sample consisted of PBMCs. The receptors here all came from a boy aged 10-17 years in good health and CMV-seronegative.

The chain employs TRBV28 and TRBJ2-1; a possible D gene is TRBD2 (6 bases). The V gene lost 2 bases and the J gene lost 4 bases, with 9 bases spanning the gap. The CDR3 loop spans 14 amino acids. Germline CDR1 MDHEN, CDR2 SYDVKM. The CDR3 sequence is CASSLPGGYNEQFF. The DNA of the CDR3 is TGTGCCAGCAGTTTACCCGGGGGTTACAATGAGCAGTTCTTC.

The CDR3: CASSLGGGQSYEQYF. CDR3 nucleotide sequence: TGTGCCAGCAGCTTAGGCGGGGGCCAATCCTACGAGCAGTACTTC. The gene calls are TRBV7-3 and TRBJ2-7, with D possibly matching TRBD2 (7 bases). CDR1 and CDR2 from the germline V gene are SGHTA and FQGTGA. With 2 bases removed from V and 1 base from J, the gap between germline ends came to 12 bases. This CDR3 is 15 amino acids long.

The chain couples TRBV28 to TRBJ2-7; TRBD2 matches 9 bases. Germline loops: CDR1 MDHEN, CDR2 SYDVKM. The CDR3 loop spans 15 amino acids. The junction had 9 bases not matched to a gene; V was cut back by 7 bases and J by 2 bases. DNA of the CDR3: TGTGCCAGCACCAATGGGGCGGGGGGGCCCTACGAGCAGTACTTC. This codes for CASTNGAGGPYEQYF.

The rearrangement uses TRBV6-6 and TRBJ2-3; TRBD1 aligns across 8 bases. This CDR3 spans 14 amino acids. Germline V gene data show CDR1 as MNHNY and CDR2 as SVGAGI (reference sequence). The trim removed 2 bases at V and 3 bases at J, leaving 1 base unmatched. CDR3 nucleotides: TGTGCCAGCAGTTACCGGGACAGGACAGATACGCAGTATTTT. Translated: CASSYRDRTDTQYF.

In DNA form, the CDR3 reads TGTGCCAGCAGCGGGAATGAGGTGCGGGGGGATGCCTATAATTCACCCCTCCACTTT. Translated: CASSGNEVRGDAYNSPLHF. This chain uses TRBV11-2 with TRBJ1-6, with a tentative D call TRBD1 (5 bases). CDR1 is SGHAT and CDR2 is FQNNGV in the germline V gene. The ends were cut back, 5 bases at V and 2 bases at J, with 22 bases in the middle. The CDR3 is made up of 19 amino acids.

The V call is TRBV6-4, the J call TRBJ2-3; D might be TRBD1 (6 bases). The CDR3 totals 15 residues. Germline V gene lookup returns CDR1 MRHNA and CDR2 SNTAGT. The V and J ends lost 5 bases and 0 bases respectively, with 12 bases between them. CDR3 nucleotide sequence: TGTGCCAGCAGTTACAGGGCCACTAGCACAGATACGCAGTATTTT. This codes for CASSYRATSTDTQYF.

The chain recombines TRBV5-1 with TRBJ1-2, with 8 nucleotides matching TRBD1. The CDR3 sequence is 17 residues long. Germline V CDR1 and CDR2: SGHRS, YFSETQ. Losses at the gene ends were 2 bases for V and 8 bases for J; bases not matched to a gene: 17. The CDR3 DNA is TGCGCCAGCAGCTTTGGTCAGTTGGCCGAGACAGGGGAGGGCTACACCTTC. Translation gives CASSFGQLAETGEGYTF. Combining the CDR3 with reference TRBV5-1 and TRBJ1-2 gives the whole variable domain KAGVTQTPRYLIKTRGQQVTLSCSPISGHRSVSWYQQTPGQGLQFLFEYFSETQRNKGNFPGRFSGRQFSNSRSEMNVSTLELGDSALYLCASSFGQLAETGEGYTFGSGTRLTVV.

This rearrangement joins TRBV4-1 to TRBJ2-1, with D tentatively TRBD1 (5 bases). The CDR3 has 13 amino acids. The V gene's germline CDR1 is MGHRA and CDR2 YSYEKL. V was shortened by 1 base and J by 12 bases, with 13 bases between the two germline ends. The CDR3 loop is CASSQVGEWGQFF. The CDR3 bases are TGCGCCAGCAGCCAAGTAGGGGAATGGGGGCAGTTCTTC.

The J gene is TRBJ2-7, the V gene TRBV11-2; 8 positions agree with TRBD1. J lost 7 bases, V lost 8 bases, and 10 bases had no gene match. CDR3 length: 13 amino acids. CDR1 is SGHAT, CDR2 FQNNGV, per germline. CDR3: CASSHLRQGEQYF. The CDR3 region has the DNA TGTGCCAGCTCCCACTTACGACAGGGGGAGCAGTACTTC.

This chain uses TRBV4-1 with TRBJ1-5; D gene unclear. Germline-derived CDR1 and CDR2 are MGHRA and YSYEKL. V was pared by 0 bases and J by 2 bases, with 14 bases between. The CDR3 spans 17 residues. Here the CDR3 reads CASSQDMGIVGNQPQHF. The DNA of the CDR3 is TGCGCCAGCAGCCAAGATATGGGCATTGTTGGCAATCAGCCCCAGCATTTT.

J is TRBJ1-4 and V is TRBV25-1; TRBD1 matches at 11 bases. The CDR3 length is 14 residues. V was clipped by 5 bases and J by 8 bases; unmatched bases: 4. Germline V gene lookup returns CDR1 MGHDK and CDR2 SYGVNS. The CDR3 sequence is CASSKGQGGEKLFF. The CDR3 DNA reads TGTGCCAGCAGTAAGGGACAGGGGGGCGAAAAACTGTTTTTT.

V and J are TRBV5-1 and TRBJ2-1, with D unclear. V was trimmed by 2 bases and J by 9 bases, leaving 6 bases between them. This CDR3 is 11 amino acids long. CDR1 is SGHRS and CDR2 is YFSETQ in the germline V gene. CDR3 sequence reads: CASSFTGEQFF. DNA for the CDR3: TGCGCCAGCAGCTTCACGGGTGAGCAGTTCTTC.

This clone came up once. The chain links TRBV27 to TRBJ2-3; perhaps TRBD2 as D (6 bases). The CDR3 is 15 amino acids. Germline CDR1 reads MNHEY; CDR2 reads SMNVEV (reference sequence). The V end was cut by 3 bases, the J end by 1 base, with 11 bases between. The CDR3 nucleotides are TGTGCCAGCAGTTTTCGGGGGTCTGGCACAGATACGCAGTATTTT. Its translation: CASSFRGSGTDTQYF.